The rows below give T cell receptor beta chains drawn from one sample of a study of TIL therapy for anti-PD-1-resistant metastatic lung cancer. Here immunoSEQ multiplex PCR was the method, and the copy in TCRdb shows in-frame clones only, minus some. The data contain about 60,000 clones, 69% of them singletons. The starting material was blood, obtained at baseline. The receptors stem from a person between 25 and 79 years old with non-small cell lung cancer. CDR3s include the opening cysteine and the closing phenylalanine or tryptophan. A D gene is named only where the DNA matches it firmly. Size tells how often a clone was seen (once, few, many) or the class of an expanded clone, and some rows leave it out.

V	D	J	size	DNA	CDR3
TRBV7-9	NA	TRBJ2-2	few	TGTGCCAGCAGCTTCAAACTAGCTGAGAACACCGGGGAGCTGTTTTTT	CASSFKLAENTGELFF
TRBV4-1	TRBD1	TRBJ1-1	NA	TGCGCCAGCAGCCAGTTCATCGGACAGGGAAAGAACACTGAAGCTTTCTTT	CASSQFIGQGKNTEAFF
TRBV29-1	TRBD2	TRBJ2-1	NA	TGCAGCGGGGGAGCCGGGGGGGACAATGAGCAGTTCTTC	CSGGAGGDNEQFF
TRBV19	NA	TRBJ1-5	few	TGTGCCACCCGTGACAGCCAAGCAAATCAGCCCCAGCATTTT	CATRDSQANQPQHF
TRBV6-5	NA	TRBJ1-5	once	TGTGCCAGCAGTTACAGTCTCGGGGGCAATCAGCCCCAGCATTTT	CASSYSLGGNQPQHF
TRBV10-3	NA	TRBJ1-5	few	TGTGCCATCAGTGAGTCGGGGGAGCAGCCCCAGCATTTT	CAISESGEQPQHF
TRBV15	NA	TRBJ2-1	NA	TGTGCCACCAGCAGAGATTCCTGGCGGACGAGCTCCTACAATGAGCAGTTCTTC	CATSRDSWRTSSYNEQFF
TRBV28	NA	TRBJ2-2	once	TGTGCCAGCAGCATCTCGACCGGGGAGCTGTTTTTT	CASSISTGELFF
TRBV5-1	TRBD1	TRBJ2-5	NA	TGCGCCAGCAGTTATGGACAGGCCGGAGAGACCCAGTACTTC	CASSYGQAGETQYF
TRBV29-1	TRBD2	TRBJ2-2	once	TGCAGCGTTGTGATTTTCGAGGGGGGCCCTGACAACCTAGCGGGAGCCGGGGAGCTGTTTTTT	CSVVIFEGGPDNLAGAGELFF
TRBV27	TRBD1	TRBJ2-7	NA	TGTGCCAGCAGTCCACAAAAGGGACAGGGGTACGAGCAGTACTTC	CASSPQKGQGYEQYF